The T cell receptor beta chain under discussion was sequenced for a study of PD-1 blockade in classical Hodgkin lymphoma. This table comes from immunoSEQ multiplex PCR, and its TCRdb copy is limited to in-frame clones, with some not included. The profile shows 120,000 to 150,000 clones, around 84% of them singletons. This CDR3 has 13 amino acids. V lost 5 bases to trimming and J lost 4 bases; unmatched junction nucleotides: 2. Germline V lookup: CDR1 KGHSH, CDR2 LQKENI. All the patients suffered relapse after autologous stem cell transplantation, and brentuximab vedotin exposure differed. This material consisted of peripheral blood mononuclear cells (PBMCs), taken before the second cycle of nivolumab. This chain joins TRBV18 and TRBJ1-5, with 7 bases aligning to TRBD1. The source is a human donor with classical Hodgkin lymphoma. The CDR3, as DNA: TGTGCCAGCTCAACGACAGGGAATCAGCCCCAGCATTTT. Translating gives CASSTTGNQPQHF.